The 25 T cell receptor beta chains in this list originate from one sample, sequenced in a study of shared clonotypes between healthy human individuals. Using immunoSEQ multiplex PCR, the repertoire was profiled, and TCRdb retains in-frame clones only, with some absent. The sample holds 2,500,000 or so clones, around nine tenths seen once. Sequencing was carried out using naive CD4+ T cells sorted from blood. The subset is: CD45RA+ positively selected. The receptors were gathered from a man between 18 and 35 years old in good health.

The chain links TRBV7-3 to TRBJ2-7, with unresolved D. V lost 2 bases to trimming and J lost 5 bases, with 16 bases between them. This CDR3 has 15 residues. Germline V gives CDR1 SGHTA, CDR2 FQGTGA. CDR3 coding DNA: TGTGCCAGCAGCTTATACCCCGCCGAGAAGGACGAGCAGTACTTC. It is translated as CASSLYPAEKDEQYF.

The chain recombines TRBV11-3 with TRBJ2-1, with 7 bases matching TRBD2. CDR1 and CDR2 (germline): SGHNT, YENEEA. With V trimmed by 1 base and J by 0 bases, 3 bases remained unmatched. This CDR3 comprises 16 residues. The CDR3 coding sequence is TGTGCCAGCAGCTTAGGTCAGCGGGGCTCCTACAATGAGCAGTTCTTC. Protein product: CASSLGQRGSYNEQFF.

The sample holds a few counts of this clone. J is TRBJ1-1 and V is TRBV5-6; D call uncertain. The germline CDR1 and CDR2 sequences are SGHDT and YYEEEE. The CDR3 has 12 amino acids. V lost 3 bases, J lost 4 bases, and 7 bases lay in between. CDR3 nucleotides: TGTGCCAGCAGCTCCTTACCCACTGAAGCTTTCTTT. It encodes CASSSLPTEAFF.

This clone was seen only once. This chain joins TRBV29-1 and TRBJ2-7; D unresolved. V was cut by 6 bases and J by 7 bases, with 16 bases left in between. CDR1 is SQVTM and CDR2 is ANQGSEA in the germline V gene. The CDR3 runs to 12 residues. CDR3 bases: TGCAGCGTCGCTACAGAAGTAAGAGAGCAGTACTTC. Translated: CSVATEVREQYF.

The chain employs TRBV7-2 and TRBJ2-7; 11 bases align to TRBD2. Germline trimming cut 6 bases from V and 7 bases from J; bases unmatched to any gene: 5. This CDR3 has 13 amino acids. Germline V gene sequence: CDR1 SGHTA, CDR2 FQGNSA. The CDR3 DNA sequence: TGTGCCAGCAGAAAGACTAGCGGGGTGGAGCAGTACTTC. It specifies CASRKTSGVEQYF.

This chain links TRBV19 with TRBJ1-5; 7 nucleotides agree with TRBD1. The germline CDR1 and CDR2 sequences are LNHDA and SQIVND (reference sequence). With V trimmed by 2 bases and J by 0 bases, 7 bases remained unmatched. The CDR3 spans 17 residues. The CDR3 DNA reads as TGTGCCAGTAGTATAAGTTGGGGACAGACTAGCAATCAGCCCCAGCATTTT. Protein product: CASSISWGQTSNQPQHF.

V and J are TRBV5-1 and TRBJ2-3; either TRBD1 or TRBD2 may supply D (7 bases each). The CDR3 totals 15 residues. The V gene lost 5 bases and the J gene lost 0 bases, with 13 bases spanning the gap. Germline assignment: CDR1 SGHRS and CDR2 YFSETQ. This chain's CDR3 is CASRPQGGSTDTQYF. For the CDR3, the DNA is TGCGCCAGCAGGCCGCAGGGGGGGAGCACAGATACGCAGTATTTT.

CDR3 region: CASRSNGGLGYTF. The CDR3 DNA sequence: TGTGCCAGCAGGAGTAACGGGGGACTTGGCTACACCTTC. The chain is built from TRBV7-8 and TRBJ1-2, with D possibly TRBD1 on 5 matching bases. The germline CDR1 and CDR2 sequences are SGHVS and FQNEAQ. CDR3 length: 13 residues. V lost 6 bases, J lost 7 bases, and 15 bases lay in between.

V is TRBV5-6 and J is TRBJ2-1; 10 bases match TRBD2. Per the germline V gene, CDR1 is SGHDT and CDR2 is YYEEEE. The CDR3 is 16 amino acids. Trimming cost V 1 base and J 9 bases; bases outside gene matches: 10. This CDR3 is CASSLQASGRGTEQFF. The CDR3 bases are TGTGCCAGCAGCTTGCAGGCTAGCGGGAGAGGCACTGAGCAGTTCTTC.

The chain recombines TRBV5-4 with TRBJ1-2, with a weak D call TRBD1 (5 bases). Germline lookup yields CDR1 SGHNT and CDR2 YYREEE (reference sequence). The CDR3 runs to 13 residues. V was clipped by 10 bases and J by 4 bases, with 17 bases between them. The CDR3 is CAATRGLGYGYTF. The DNA for the CDR3 is TGTGCCGCGACGCGGGGGTTGGGCTATGGCTACACCTTC.

The chain links TRBV5-1 to TRBJ2-1; D remains ambiguous. Trimming removed 0 bases at V and 8 bases at J, with 9 bases between. The CDR3 loop spans 13 amino acids. Per the germline V gene, CDR1 is SGHRS and CDR2 is YFSETQ. The CDR3 bases are TGCGCCAGCAGCTTGGCTGGATGGGATGAGCAGTTCTTC. Protein product: CASSLAGWDEQFF.

This chain joins TRBV6-5 and TRBJ1-2; 9 bases map to TRBD1. This CDR3 is built from 13 residues. Germline V gene lookup returns CDR1 MNHEY and CDR2 SVGAGI. V dropped 5 bases and J dropped 8; count of bases not matched to a gene: 6. The CDR3 nucleotides read TGTGCCAGCAGTATTACAGGGGGCAAGGGCTACACCTTC. This gives the protein CASSITGGKGYTF.

The genes are TRBV28 and TRBJ1-1; D is perhaps TRBD1 (5 bases). With 6 bases removed from V and 4 bases from J, the gap between germline ends came to 15 bases. The CDR3 runs to 14 residues. CDR1 MDHEN and CDR2 SYDVKM come from the germline V gene. The CDR3 sequence is CASRFLRVGTEAFF. The CDR3 DNA follows: TGTGCCAGCAGATTCCTCAGGGTCGGCACTGAAGCTTTCTTT.

This chain connects TRBV11-1 to TRBJ2-1; 8 positions agree with TRBD2. Looked up from germline, CDR1 is SGHAT and CDR2 is FQDESV (reference sequence). V was clipped by 5 bases and J by 0 bases; unmatched bases: 3. CDR3 size: 15 residues. The CDR3 coding sequence is TGTGCCAGCAGCGATGGGACTAGCTCCTACAATGAGCAGTTCTTC. Its protein is CASSDGTSSYNEQFF.

The V and J genes are TRBV11-2 and TRBJ1-2; D is unclear. Trimming pared 10 bases from V and 7 bases from J, leaving 22 bases between. The CDR3 runs to 14 residues. CDR1 and CDR2 (germline): SGHAT, FQNNGV. This CDR3 reads CATSLEGGKSGYTF. CDR3 bases: TGTGCCACCTCCCTTGAGGGCGGAAAGTCTGGCTACACCTTC.

V is TRBV25-1 and J is TRBJ2-2; the D gene is possibly TRBD2 (6 bases). Germline V gene lookup returns CDR1 MGHDK and CDR2 SYGVNS. The V end was cut by 8 bases, the J end by 5 bases, with 12 bases between. The CDR3 loop spans 13 amino acids. In nucleotides, the CDR3 is TGTGCCAGCCCCCTCGGGGGAACCGGGGAGCTGTTTTTT. Its translation: CASPLGGTGELFF.

The chain links TRBV5-1 to TRBJ2-3; D gene ambiguous. Germline V lookup: CDR1 SGHRS, CDR2 YFSETQ. Trimming stripped 2 bases from V and 5 bases from J, with 9 bases between. The CDR3 contains 13 residues. CDR3 loop: CASSLEVRDTQYF. In DNA, the CDR3 is TGCGCCAGCAGCTTAGAGGTCCGAGATACGCAGTATTTT.

The gene calls are TRBV28 and TRBJ1-2; possible D gene TRBD1, 5 bases. CDR1 is MDHEN, CDR2 SYDVKM, per germline. The CDR3 has 12 residues. V was trimmed by 5 bases and J by 5 bases, leaving 9 bases between them. CDR3: CASSGQRYGYTF. The CDR3 bases are TGTGCCAGCAGTGGACAAAGATATGGCTACACCTTC.

This chain joins TRBV6-1 and TRBJ2-7; maybe TRBD1 (5 bases). The germline V and J ends were trimmed by 5 bases and 5 bases, with 13 bases remaining between them. The CDR3 runs to 13 residues. CDR1 and CDR2 from the germline V gene are MNHNS and SASEGT. The CDR3, as DNA: TGTGCCAGCAGTCCCAGGGTAGTGAACGAGCAGTACTTC. Amino acid sequence: CASSPRVVNEQYF.

The CDR3 loop is CASSHPSSGSVDEQYF. In DNA form, the CDR3 reads TGCGCCAGCAGCCATCCCTCTAGCGGGAGCGTAGACGAGCAGTACTTC. The gene calls are TRBV4-1 and TRBJ2-7, with TRBD2 matching 10 bases. Germline V gene lookup returns CDR1 MGHRA and CDR2 YSYEKL. V lost 3 bases to trimming and J lost 5 bases; unmatched junction nucleotides: 10. This CDR3 spans 16 amino acids.

This chain uses TRBV4-2 with TRBJ2-3; D might be TRBD1 (5 bases). V gave up 4 bases and J gave up 1 base, with 18 bases separating them. Per the germline V gene, CDR1 is LGHNA and CDR2 is YNFKEQ. This CDR3 spans 17 amino acids. The CDR3 loop is CASSLTDRTIGTDTQYF. The CDR3 coding sequence is TGTGCCAGCAGCCTCACCGACAGAACCATTGGCACAGATACGCAGTATTTT.

This chain links TRBV9 with TRBJ2-7; no clear D gene. Germline V lookup: CDR1 SGDLS, CDR2 YYNGEE. With 4 bases removed from V and 0 bases from J, the gap between germline ends came to 11 bases. The CDR3 extends over 14 amino acids. The CDR3 nucleotides read TGTGCCAGCAGCCTAGACCCCCTCTCCTACGAGCAGTACTTC. Translated: CASSLDPLSYEQYF.

The chain is built from TRBV7-2 and TRBJ2-1, with D possibly being TRBD1 (6 bases). From germline, CDR1 is SGHTA and CDR2 FQGNSA. Trimming took 2 bases from V and 5 from J, leaving 13 bases between them. This CDR3 region has 15 residues. CDR3 sequence reads: CASSLSGTQNNEQFF. As DNA, the CDR3 is TGTGCCAGCAGCTTATCCGGGACACAAAACAATGAGCAGTTCTTC.

The chain links TRBV10-3 to TRBJ2-7; D may be TRBD1 (6 bases). This CDR3 is built from 14 residues. Trimming shortened V by 2 bases and J by 7 bases, and 15 bases separated the two germline ends. Per germline, CDR1 ENHRY and CDR2 SYGVKD. CDR3 amino acids: CAISEDRTRAEQYF. The CDR3 coding sequence is TGTGCCATCAGTGAGGACAGGACTCGAGCGGAGCAGTACTTC.

Concerning this clone: The conserved phenylalanine or tryptophan normally closing the CDR3 is absent here, so this likely arose from a read error. V usage is TRBV7-9 and J usage is TRBJ1-1; D possibly corresponds to TRBD1 (6 bases). This CDR3 region has 14 residues. Germline V gene data show CDR1 as SEHNR and CDR2 as FQNEAQ (reference sequence). V lost 7 bases to trimming and J lost 0 bases, with 12 bases between them. CDR3: CASNKGGLNTEAFL. The CDR3, as DNA: TGTGCCAGCAACAAGGGGGGTTTGAACACTGAAGCTTTCCTT.